The 5 T cell receptor beta chains below all came from one sample that was sequenced in a study of cytomegalovirus exposure and HLA in healthy donors. Use of 60 Vbeta and 13 Jbeta primers characterized the PCR. Sequencing used immunoSEQ multiplex PCR; TCRdb keeps in-frame clones, though not all of them. The table lists 150,000 to 200,000 clones, roughly four fifths of them singletons, with 2% to 2.5% in the top ten. The sequenced sample consisted of PBMCs. Source of these receptors: a woman in her twenties or thirties in good health and CMV-seronegative.

The chain links TRBV9 to TRBJ2-1; the D is unclear. The length of the CDR3 is 15 residues. Germline CDR1 SGDLS, CDR2 YYNGEE. V was pared by 0 bases and J by 3 bases, with 10 bases between. CDR3 loop: CASSVGASNYNEQFF. CDR3 coding DNA: TGTGCCAGCAGCGTAGGGGCCTCCAACTACAATGAGCAGTTCTTC. The full variable domain, in which reference TRBV9 and TRBJ2-1 provide the parts outside the CDR3, is DSGVTQTPKHLITATGQRVTLRCSPRSGDLSVYWYQQSLDQGLQFLIQYYNGEERAKGNILERFSAQQFPDLHSELNLSSLELGDSALYFCASSVGASNYNEQFFGPGTRLTVL.

The chain employs TRBV9 and TRBJ2-7; weak D call: TRBD1 (6 bases). This CDR3 has 14 residues. Germline loops: CDR1 SGDLS, CDR2 YYNGEE. V dropped 3 bases and J dropped 2 bases, with 12 bases sitting between them. CDR3: CASSAGTRAYEQYF. CDR3 coding DNA: TGTGCCAGCAGCGCAGGGACACGAGCCTACGAGCAGTACTTC.

The chain employs TRBV27 and TRBJ2-1; TRBD2 aligns across 7 bases. The ends lost 5 bases at V and 15 bases at J; junction bases unmatched: 10. The CDR3 consists of 12 residues. CDR1 MNHEY and CDR2 SMNVEV come from the germline V gene (reference sequence). The CDR3 spells CASSPRTSSAFF. CDR3 nucleotide sequence: TGTGCCAGCAGTCCTAGGACTAGTTCTGCGTTCTTC.

The V gene is TRBV10-3, the J gene TRBJ2-5, with a possible D match to TRBD2 (7 bases). The CDR3 consists of 15 residues. CDR1 and CDR2 from the germline V gene are ENHRY and SYGVKD. Trimming took off 3 bases at V and 4 bases at J, with 15 bases between the two ends. CDR3 sequence: CAISDDGGGGETQYF. In nucleotides, the CDR3 is TGTGCCATCAGTGATGACGGGGGAGGGGGAGAGACCCAGTACTTC.

J is TRBJ2-1 and V is TRBV7-6; weak D call: TRBD1 (5 bases). Germline V gives CDR1 SGHVS, CDR2 FNYEAQ. The length of the CDR3 is 15 residues. Trimming pared 3 bases from V and 10 bases from J, leaving 19 bases between. CDR3 in amino acids: CASSFSSQALGEQFF. In nucleotides, the CDR3 is TGTGCCAGCAGCTTTTCTTCACAGGCACTGGGGGAGCAGTTCTTC.